The 10 T cell receptor beta chains presented below share a single source sample, sequenced in a study of control samples from healthy donors and cancer patients. The protocol was immunoSEQ multiplex PCR, while the TCRdb copy is restricted to in-frame clones and leaves out a portion. The sample lists about 170,000 clones, roughly 93% occurring once. The sequencing input was blood. These receptors all stem from an older woman in good health.

The genes are TRBV29-1 and TRBJ1-2; D is unclear. The V end lost 6 bases, the J end lost 4 bases, and 12 bases lay between the germline ends. CDR1 is SQVTM and CDR2 is ANQGSEA in the germline V gene. CDR3 length equals 12 residues. In DNA, the CDR3 is TGCAGCGTCGCGGATGACTTCTATGGCTACACCTTC. It is translated as CSVADDFYGYTF. Full variable domain (remainder filled in from reference TRBV29-1 and TRBJ1-2): SAVISQKPSRDICQRGTSLTIQCQVDSQVTMMFWYRQQPGQSLTLIATANQGSEATYESGFVIDKFPISRPNLTFSTLTVSNMSPEDSSIYLCSVADDFYGYTFGSGTRLTVV.

The rearrangement links TRBV7-8 to TRBJ1-4; D gene uncertain. V was trimmed by 3 bases and J by 0 bases, leaving 20 bases between them. Germline V lookup: CDR1 SGHVS, CDR2 FQNEAQ. The length of the CDR3 is 19 residues. The CDR3 sequence is CASSLTVQAFVTTNEKLFF. CDR3 DNA: TGTGCCAGCAGCTTGACGGTCCAGGCGTTTGTAACAACTAATGAAAAACTGTTTTTT. The full variable domain, its missing parts supplied by reference TRBV7-8 and TRBJ1-4, is GAGVSQSPRYKVAKRGQDVALRCDPISGHVSLFWYQQALGQGPEFLTYFQNEAQLDKSGLPSDRFFAERPEGSVSTLKIQRTQQEDSAVYLCASSLTVQAFVTTNEKLFFGSGTQLSVL.

The chain has TRBV10-3 and TRBJ1-6; D may be TRBD1 (5 bases). The length of the CDR3 is 14 residues. Per the germline V gene, CDR1 is ENHRY and CDR2 is SYGVKD. Trimming stripped 10 bases from V and 0 bases from J, with 10 bases between. The chain's CDR3 is CATTDSSYNSPLHF. The CDR3 nucleotides are TGTGCCACTACCGACAGCTCCTATAATTCACCCCTCCACTTT.

The genes are TRBV2 and TRBJ1-1; the match to TRBD1 covers 7 bases. This CDR3 has 13 residues. Trimming removed 4 bases from V and 1 base from J; junction bases left unmatched: 0. CDR1 and CDR2 (germline): SNHLY, FYNNEI. CDR3 nucleotides: TGTGCCAGCAGTGGGGACAGGAACACTGAAGCTTTCTTT. This sequence encodes CASSGDRNTEAFF. Supplemented by reference TRBV2 and TRBJ1-1, the full variable domain reads EPEVTQTPSHQVTQMGQEVILRCVPISNHLYFYWYRQILGQKVEFLVSFYNNEISEKSEIFDDQFSVERPDGSNFTLKIRSTKLEDSAMYFCASSGDRNTEAFFGQGTRLTVV.

This chain links TRBV7-7 with TRBJ2-2, with 11 nucleotides matching TRBD2. Germline V gene data show CDR1 as SSHAT and CDR2 as FNYEAQ (reference sequence). The CDR3 is 16 amino acids. The ends lost 8 bases at V and 5 bases at J; junction bases unmatched: 10. The CDR3 coding sequence is TGTGCCAGCGGGCCTCTGACTAGCGGGGAGACCGGGGAGCTGTTTTTT. The encoded protein is CASGPLTSGETGELFF.

The chain recombines TRBV6-2 or TRBV6-3 with TRBJ1-1; D remains unclear. Germline lookup yields CDR1 MNHEY and CDR2 SVGEGT. The ends were cut back, 0 bases at V and 8 bases at J, with 10 bases in the middle. The CDR3 runs to 13 residues. CDR3: CASSYSGNREAFF. CDR3 DNA sequence: TGTGCCAGCAGTTACTCGGGGAACAGAGAAGCTTTCTTT.

This chain connects TRBV11-2 to TRBJ1-6; TRBD1 might be the D (5 bases). This CDR3 spans 17 amino acids. The germline V and J ends were trimmed by 3 bases and 9 bases, with 21 bases remaining between them. Germline V gives CDR1 SGHAT, CDR2 FQNNGV. The CDR3, as DNA: TGTGCCAGCAGCTTTTTCTCCCGCTTGGGGGTTGGTTCACCCCTCCACTTT. Translation gives CASSFFSRLGVGSPLHF.

V usage is TRBV6-1 and J usage is TRBJ2-2, with 7 bases that match TRBD1. V lost 4 bases, J lost 5 bases, and 4 bases stayed unmatched. Germline V gives CDR1 MNHNS, CDR2 SASEGT. There are 14 residues in the CDR3. The CDR3, as DNA: TGTGCCAGCAGTGGGACAGGTCGGACCGGGGAGCTGTTTTTT. Protein: CASSGTGRTGELFF.

The chain carries TRBV28 and TRBJ1-4; D not resolved. The V end was cut by 2 bases, the J end by 8 bases, with 3 bases between. The CDR3 covers 11 residues. Germline values: CDR1 MDHEN, CDR2 SYDVKM. CDR3 DNA sequence: TGTGCCAGCAGTTTACAGGAAAAACTGTTTTTT. Residues: CASSLQEKLFF.

The CDR3 DNA is TGCGCCAGCAGCTTGGTGGCAGGGACCGGGGAGCTGTTTTTT. This encodes CASSLVAGTGELFF. The rearrangement links TRBV5-1 to TRBJ2-2, with D tentatively TRBD1 (5 bases). V was cut by 0 bases and J by 5 bases, with 8 bases left in between. Germline V CDR1 and CDR2: SGHRS, YFSETQ. The CDR3 runs 14 residues.